The rows below give T cell receptor beta chains drawn from one sample of a study of blood T cells in healthy people across ages. TCRdb passed the 5' RACE reads through MiXCR, listing each CDR3 protein once. Among about 930,000 distinct CDR3 sequences listed, 25% to 30% were seen once. Separately, the same data were catalogued under a study of T cells of mothers and their children.

Sequencing input: blood. The source is a woman aged 40 to 50 in good health. Both conserved end residues are part of each CDR3. The order of the fields is D gene, V gene, clone size, J gene, CDR3 protein, CDR3 DNA. A D gene is named only where the DNA matches it firmly. Clone size is stated in some rows and not others, as once, few, many or a class when expanded.

D: -
V: TRBV5-4
size: -
J: TRBJ2-7
CDR3: CASSPQGGNFEQYF
DNA: TGTGCCAGCAGCCCTCAGGGGGGGAACTTCGAGCAGTACTTC

D: TRBD1
V: TRBV6-5
size: -
J: TRBJ2-4
CDR3: CASSRRTGQAYIQYF
DNA: TGTGCCAGCAGCCGTAGGACAGGGCAAGCGTACATTCAGTACTTC

D: -
V: TRBV11-2
size: -
J: TRBJ2-5
CDR3: CASSRFTGEFGAQYF
DNA: TGTGCCAGCAGCCGCTTCACGGGGGAATTCGGGGCCCAGTACTTC

D: -
V: TRBV6-4
size: -
J: TRBJ1-1
CDR3: CASSVGRGTEAFF
DNA: TGTGCCAGCAGTGTGGGCCGGGGCACTGAAGCTTTCTTT

D: -
V: TRBV18
size: few
J: TRBJ2-1
CDR3: CASSPGTHNEQFF
DNA: TGTGCCAGCTCACCCGGGACCCACAATGAGCAGTTCTTC

D: -
V: TRBV28
size: -
J: TRBJ2-5
CDR3: CASRRGAQEAQYF
DNA: TGTGCCAGCCGACGGGGGGCCCAAGAGGCCCAGTACTTC

D: TRBD1
V: TRBV18
size: -
J: TRBJ1-1
CDR3: CASSPPKGTGDTEAFF
DNA: TGTGCCAGCTCACCCCCAAAGGGGACAGGGGACACTGAAGCTTTCTTT

D: -
V: TRBV4-3
size: many
J: TRBJ2-1
CDR3: CASSREPTVGVNEQFF
DNA: TGCGCCAGCAGCCGAGAGCCCACCGTGGGTGTAAATGAGCAGTTCTTC

D: TRBD2
V: TRBV7-2
size: few
J: TRBJ2-7
CDR3: CASSLAAGANEQYF
DNA: TGTGCCAGCAGCTTAGCGGCGGGAGCAAACGAGCAGTACTTC

D: -
V: TRBV6-1
size: once
J: TRBJ2-1
CDR3: CAIQGLVSYEQFF
DNA: TGTGCCATACAGGGCCTCGTTTCCTACGAGCAGTTCTTC

D: -
V: TRBV6-2/TRBV6-3
size: many
J: TRBJ2-1
CDR3: CASSYPRYNEQFF
DNA: TGTGCCAGCAGTTACCCCAGGTACAATGAGCAGTTCTTC

D: -
V: TRBV28
size: -
J: TRBJ2-7
CDR3: CASSEFGTLSYEQYF
DNA: TGTGCCAGCTCTGAATTCGGGACCCTTTCCTACGAGCAGTACTTC

D: -
V: TRBV20-1
size: -
J: TRBJ2-1
CDR3: CSAREEQFF
DNA: TGCAGTGCTAGGGAAGAGCAGTTCTTC

D: -
V: TRBV12-3/TRBV12-4
size: many
J: TRBJ1-2
CDR3: CASSLDQVNYGYTF
DNA: TGTGCCAGCAGTTTAGACCAGGTTAACTATGGCTACACCTTC

D: TRBD1
V: TRBV7-6
size: few
J: TRBJ2-7
CDR3: CASGNLGTGLYEQYF
DNA: TGTGCCAGCGGCAACCTCGGGACAGGGCTCTACGAGCAGTACTTC

D: -
V: TRBV24-1
size: -
J: TRBJ2-7
CDR3: CATSDLRAGTTYEQYF
DNA: TGTGCCACCAGTGATTTGAGGGCGGGAACAACCTACGAGCAGTACTTC

D: -
V: TRBV4-1
size: few
J: TRBJ2-2
CDR3: CASSQAGAGELFF
DNA: TGCGCCAGCAGCCAAGCGGGGGCCGGGGAGCTGTTTTTT

D: TRBD2
V: TRBV10-3
size: -
J: TRBJ2-5
CDR3: CAIGTTQETQYF
DNA: TGTGCCATCGGGACTACACAAGAGACCCAGTACTTC

D: -
V: TRBV24-1
size: -
J: TRBJ1-5
CDR3: CATSAEDGNNQPQHF
DNA: TGTGCCACCAGCGCCGAGGACGGCAACAATCAGCCCCAGCATTTT

D: -
V: TRBV2
size: -
J: TRBJ1-5
CDR3: CASSLRGLNQPQHF
DNA: TGTGCCAGCAGCCTACGGGGCCTAAATCAGCCCCAGCATTTT

D: -
V: TRBV6-2/TRBV6-3
size: few
J: TRBJ1-1
CDR3: CASSKNWGARTEAFF
DNA: TGTGCCAGCAGTAAGAACTGGGGGGCGCGCACTGAAGCTTTCTTT

D: TRBD2
V: TRBV7-9
size: many
J: TRBJ2-3
CDR3: CASSPGLAGSRTDTQYF
DNA: TGTGCCAGCAGTCCGGGACTAGCGGGGTCTCGCACAGATACGCAGTATTTT

D: -
V: TRBV5-4
size: -
J: TRBJ2-5
CDR3: CASSSTGKDQYF
DNA: TGTGCCAGCAGCTCTACAGGGAAAGACCAGTACTTC

D: -
V: TRBV10-3
size: -
J: TRBJ1-5
CDR3: CAISDGQSNQPQHF
DNA: TGTGCCATCAGTGACGGACAGAGCAATCAGCCCCAGCATTTT

D: TRBD1
V: TRBV7-2
size: many
J: TRBJ2-7
CDR3: CASNGQGEYEQYF
DNA: TGTGCCAGCAACGGTCAGGGGGAATACGAGCAGTACTTC

D: TRBD1
V: TRBV7-3
size: many
J: TRBJ2-1
CDR3: CASSLGGQVHNEQFF
DNA: TGTGCCAGCAGCTTAGGGGGACAGGTCCACAATGAGCAGTTCTTC

D: -
V: TRBV4-1
size: many
J: TRBJ2-7
CDR3: CASSQDDGEFYEQYF
DNA: TGCGCCAGCAGCCAAGATGACGGGGAGTTCTACGAGCAGTACTTC

D: -
V: TRBV20-1
size: -
J: TRBJ1-2
CDR3: CSEGRGYTF
DNA: TGCAGTGAGGGTAGAGGCTACACCTTC

D: -
V: TRBV6-5
size: -
J: TRBJ2-5
CDR3: CAGSSSGTSQETQYF
DNA: TGTGCCGGCAGTTCGTCCGGGACCTCTCAAGAGACCCAGTACTTC

D: -
V: TRBV7-6
size: many
J: TRBJ1-4
CDR3: CASRLEAGDEKLFF
DNA: TGTGCCAGCAGACTTGAAGCCGGGGACGAAAAACTGTTTTTT

D: -
V: TRBV29-1
size: few
J: TRBJ2-5
CDR3: CSVEARRFKETQYF
DNA: TGCAGCGTTGAAGCCCGGCGATTTAAAGAGACCCAGTACTTC

D: TRBD1
V: TRBV5-6
size: few
J: TRBJ1-1
CDR3: CASSSPDRATAEAFF
DNA: TGTGCCAGCAGCTCACCCGACAGGGCTACAGCTGAAGCTTTCTTT

D: -
V: TRBV14
size: many
J: TRBJ2-7
CDR3: CASSHTPARTKSYEQYF
DNA: TGTGCCAGCAGTCACACCCCCGCAAGGACCAAGAGCTACGAGCAGTACTTC

D: -
V: TRBV27
size: many
J: TRBJ2-7
CDR3: CASSLAGNDREQYF
DNA: TGTGCCAGCAGTTTAGCAGGGAATGATCGCGAGCAGTACTTC

D: TRBD1
V: TRBV24-1
size: few
J: TRBJ2-1
CDR3: CATSDTRTGVPSSYNEQFF
DNA: TGTGCCACCAGTGATACCAGGACAGGGGTACCGAGCTCCTACAATGAGCAGTTCTTC

D: TRBD1
V: TRBV7-2
size: few
J: TRBJ1-4
CDR3: CASRVTGVANEKLFF
DNA: TGTGCCAGCAGAGTAACAGGGGTGGCTAATGAAAAACTGTTTTTT

D: -
V: TRBV7-2
size: few
J: TRBJ1-2
CDR3: CASSLVWTNYGYTF
DNA: TGTGCCAGCAGCTTAGTGTGGACCAACTATGGCTACACCTTC

D: -
V: TRBV29-1
size: many
J: TRBJ2-7
CDR3: CSVEPGTDSYEQYF
DNA: TGCAGCGTTGAACCAGGGACGGACTCCTACGAGCAGTACTTC

D: -
V: TRBV5-1
size: -
J: TRBJ1-1
CDR3: CASRWGEEAFF
DNA: TGCGCCAGCAGGTGGGGGGAAGAAGCTTTCTTT

D: -
V: TRBV6-5
size: -
J: TRBJ1-1
CDR3: CASSYSNRGLNTEAFF
DNA: TGTGCCAGCAGTTACTCGAATCGGGGGTTGAACACTGAAGCTTTCTTT

D: TRBD1
V: TRBV6-6
size: -
J: TRBJ2-3
CDR3: CASSYPRTGDRDTQYF
DNA: TGTGCCAGCAGTTACCCAAGAACAGGGGACAGGGATACGCAGTATTTT

D: -
V: TRBV7-9
size: -
J: TRBJ1-1
CDR3: CASSQAGVGTEAFF
DNA: TGTGCCAGCAGCCAGGCGGGGGTGGGCACTGAAGCTTTCTTT

D: -
V: TRBV5-1
size: few
J: TRBJ1-2
CDR3: CASASSGSSGGYTF
DNA: TGCGCCAGCGCATCCTCTGGGTCTTCCGGCGGCTACACCTTC

D: TRBD1
V: TRBV7-6
size: many
J: TRBJ2-1
CDR3: CASSGTGSEQFF
DNA: TGTGCCAGCAGCGGGACAGGGAGCGAGCAGTTCTTC

D: -
V: TRBV20-1
size: many
J: TRBJ2-5
CDR3: CSARYLQETQYF
DNA: TGCAGTGCTAGATATCTCCAAGAGACCCAGTACTTC

D: -
V: TRBV11-3
size: few
J: TRBJ2-1
CDR3: CASSLKPTNNEQFF
DNA: TGTGCCAGCAGCTTAAAGCCGACCAACAATGAGCAGTTCTTC

D: TRBD1
V: TRBV12-3/TRBV12-4
size: -
J: TRBJ1-2
CDR3: CATEDRGNDYTF
DNA: TGTGCCACCGAAGACAGGGGAAATGACTACACCTTC

D: -
V: TRBV7-2
size: once
J: TRBJ1-4
CDR3: CASSLQPATNEKLFF
DNA: TGTGCCAGCAGCTTACAGCCAGCAACTAATGAAAAACTGTTTTTT

D: TRBD2
V: TRBV20-1
size: -
J: TRBJ2-1
CDR3: CSARDWLLGGWSYNEQFF
DNA: TGCAGTGCTAGAGATTGGCTACTGGGGGGGTGGTCCTACAATGAGCAGTTCTTC

D: -
V: TRBV28
size: -
J: TRBJ1-2
CDR3: CASSVRGVKGYTF
DNA: TGTGCCAGCAGTGTACGGGGGGTAAAGGGCTACACCTTC

D: -
V: TRBV5-1
size: -
J: TRBJ2-3
CDR3: CASSTGPPRTDTQYF
DNA: TGCGCCAGCAGCACGGGACCCCCGCGGACAGATACGCAGTATTTT